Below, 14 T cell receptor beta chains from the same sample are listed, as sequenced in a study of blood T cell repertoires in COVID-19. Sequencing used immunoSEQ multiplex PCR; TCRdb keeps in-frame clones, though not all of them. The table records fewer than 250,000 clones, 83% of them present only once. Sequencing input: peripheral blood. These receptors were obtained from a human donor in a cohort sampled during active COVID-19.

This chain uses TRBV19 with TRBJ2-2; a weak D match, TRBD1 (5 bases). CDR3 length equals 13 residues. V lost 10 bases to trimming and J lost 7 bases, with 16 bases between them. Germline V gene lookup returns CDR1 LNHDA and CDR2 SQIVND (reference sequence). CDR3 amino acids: CATSTVGHGELFF. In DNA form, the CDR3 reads TGTGCCACCTCGACAGTTGGTCACGGGGAGCTGTTTTTT.

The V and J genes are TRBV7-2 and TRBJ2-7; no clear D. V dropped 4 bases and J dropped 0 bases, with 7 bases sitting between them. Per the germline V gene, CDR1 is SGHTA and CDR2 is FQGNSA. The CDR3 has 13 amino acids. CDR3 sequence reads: CASSSQFSYEQYF. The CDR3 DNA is TGTGCCAGCAGCTCCCAGTTCTCCTACGAGCAGTACTTC.

The CDR3 DNA reads TGTGCCAGCAGCTCAACAGATACGCAGTATTTT. Protein product: CASSSTDTQYF. The chain has TRBV14 and TRBJ2-3; D call uncertain. The CDR3 totals 11 residues. V lost 5 bases and J 3 bases, leaving 3 bases between the germline ends. Per germline, CDR1 SGHDN and CDR2 FVKESK.

In nucleotides, the CDR3 is TGTGCCAGCAGTTCAGGGGGCTCAAACATTCAGTACTTC. This sequence encodes CASSSGGSNIQYF. The chain has TRBV6-5 and TRBJ2-4, with 8 bases matching TRBD1. Germline-derived CDR1 and CDR2 are MNHEY and SVGAGI. This CDR3 comprises 13 residues. Unmatched junction bases numbered 2, after V lost 4 bases and J lost 6 bases.

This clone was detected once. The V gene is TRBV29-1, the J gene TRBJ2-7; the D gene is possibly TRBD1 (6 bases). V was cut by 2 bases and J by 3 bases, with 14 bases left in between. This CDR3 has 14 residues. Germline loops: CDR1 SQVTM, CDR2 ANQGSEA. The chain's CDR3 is CSVEKRTENYEQYF. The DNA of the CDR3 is TGCAGCGTTGAAAAGCGGACAGAGAACTACGAGCAGTACTTC.

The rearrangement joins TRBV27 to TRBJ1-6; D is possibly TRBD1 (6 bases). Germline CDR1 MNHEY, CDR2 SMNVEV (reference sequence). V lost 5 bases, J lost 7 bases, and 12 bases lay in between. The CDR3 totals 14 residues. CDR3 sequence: CASSAGARNSPLHF. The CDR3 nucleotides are TGTGCCAGCAGTGCAGGGGCTAGGAATTCACCCCTCCACTTT.

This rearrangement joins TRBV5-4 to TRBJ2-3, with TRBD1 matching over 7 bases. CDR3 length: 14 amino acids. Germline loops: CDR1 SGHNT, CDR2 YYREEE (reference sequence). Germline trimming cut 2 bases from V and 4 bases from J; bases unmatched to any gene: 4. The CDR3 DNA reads TGTGCCAGCAGCTTCGGCCAGGGGGCAGATACGCAGTATTTT. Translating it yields CASSFGQGADTQYF.

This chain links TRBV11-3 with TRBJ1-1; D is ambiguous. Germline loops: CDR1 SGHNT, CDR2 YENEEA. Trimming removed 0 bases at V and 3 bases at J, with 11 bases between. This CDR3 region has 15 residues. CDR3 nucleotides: TGTGCCAGCAGCTTAGAACACCCCAGTTACACTGAAGCTTTCTTT. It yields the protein CASSLEHPSYTEAFF.

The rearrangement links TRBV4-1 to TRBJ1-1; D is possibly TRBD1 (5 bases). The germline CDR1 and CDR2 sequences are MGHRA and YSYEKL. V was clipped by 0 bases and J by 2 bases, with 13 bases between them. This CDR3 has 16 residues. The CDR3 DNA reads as TGCGCCAGCAGCCAAGAGTTGACAGCGAGAAACACTGAAGCTTTCTTT. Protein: CASSQELTARNTEAFF.

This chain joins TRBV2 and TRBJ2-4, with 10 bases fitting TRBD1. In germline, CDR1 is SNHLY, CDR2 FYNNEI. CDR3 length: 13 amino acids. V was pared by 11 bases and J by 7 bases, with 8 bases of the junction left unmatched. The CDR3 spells CAGKRTGGNIQYF. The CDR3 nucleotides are TGTGCCGGGAAGAGGACAGGGGGTAACATTCAGTACTTC.

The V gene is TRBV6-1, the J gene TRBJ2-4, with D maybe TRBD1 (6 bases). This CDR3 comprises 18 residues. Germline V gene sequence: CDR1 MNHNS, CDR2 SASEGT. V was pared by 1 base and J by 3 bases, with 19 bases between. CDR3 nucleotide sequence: TGTGCCAGCAGTGAAGTGGGGGCCGTGGGCCTGGGCAAAAACATTCAGTACTTC. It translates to CASSEVGAVGLGKNIQYF.

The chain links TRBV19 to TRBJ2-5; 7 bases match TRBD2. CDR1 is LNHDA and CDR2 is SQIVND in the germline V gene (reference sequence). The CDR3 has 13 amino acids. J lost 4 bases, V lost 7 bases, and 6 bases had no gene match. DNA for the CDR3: TGTGCCAGTAAGATGCCGGGAGGAGAGACCCAGTACTTC. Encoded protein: CASKMPGGETQYF.

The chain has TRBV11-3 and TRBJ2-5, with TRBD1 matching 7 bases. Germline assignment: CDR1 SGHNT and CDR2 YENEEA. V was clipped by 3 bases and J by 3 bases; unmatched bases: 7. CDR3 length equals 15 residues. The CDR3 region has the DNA TGTGCCAGCAGCTTGGGAAGGGGGCTTGAAGAGACCCAGTACTTC. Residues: CASSLGRGLEETQYF. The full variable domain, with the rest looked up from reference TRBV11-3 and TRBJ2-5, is EAGVVQSPRYKIIEKKQPVAFWCNPISGHNTLYWYLQNLGQGPELLIRYENEEAVDDSQLPKDRFSAERLKGVDSTLKIQPAELGDSAVYLCASSLGRGLEETQYFGPGTRLLVL.

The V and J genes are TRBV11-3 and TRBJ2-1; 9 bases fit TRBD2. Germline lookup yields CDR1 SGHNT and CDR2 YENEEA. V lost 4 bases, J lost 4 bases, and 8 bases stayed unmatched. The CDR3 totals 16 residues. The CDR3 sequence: CASSSSGLAGYNEQFF. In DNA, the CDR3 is TGTGCCAGCAGCTCATCAGGGCTAGCGGGGTACAATGAGCAGTTCTTC.